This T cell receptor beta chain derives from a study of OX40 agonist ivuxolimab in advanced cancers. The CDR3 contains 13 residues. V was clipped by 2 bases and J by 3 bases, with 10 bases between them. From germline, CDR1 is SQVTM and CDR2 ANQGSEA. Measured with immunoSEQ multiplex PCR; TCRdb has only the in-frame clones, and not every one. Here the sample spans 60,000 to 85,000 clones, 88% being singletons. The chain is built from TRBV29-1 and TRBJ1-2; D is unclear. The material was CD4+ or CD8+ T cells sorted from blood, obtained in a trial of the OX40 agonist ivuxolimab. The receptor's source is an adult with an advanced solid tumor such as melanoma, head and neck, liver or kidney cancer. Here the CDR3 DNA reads TGCAGCGTTGAATATGTGCATTACTATGGCTACACCTTC. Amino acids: CSVEYVHYYGYTF.